The clone carrying this T cell receptor (beta chain) came up a few times. No antigen is known for it. The data are from a study of cytomegalovirus exposure and HLA in healthy donors. Study-wide results and caveats: Later analysis identified 17,000 or so TCR beta sequences associated with HLA alleles, using a false discovery rate threshold of 0.05.

V was trimmed by 6 bases and J by 0 bases, leaving 14 bases between them. The CDR3 extends over 15 amino acids. Germline V gene sequence: CDR1 MNHEY, CDR2 SVGAGI. 13 Jbeta primers and 60 Vbeta primers were used for the PCR. Data came from immunoSEQ multiplex PCR; TCRdb stores just in-frame clones and leaves some out. In the table there are 110,000 to 150,000 clones, around 75% of which are singletons. This chain joins TRBV6-5 and TRBJ1-2, with D tentatively TRBD1 (5 bases). The specimen was PBMCs. The clonotype comes from a man aged 30 to 39 in good health and CMV-seronegative. The chain's CDR3 is CASSVSGTPNYGYTF. The CDR3 nucleotides read TGTGCCAGCAGCGTTTCAGGGACTCCTAACTATGGCTACACCTTC.